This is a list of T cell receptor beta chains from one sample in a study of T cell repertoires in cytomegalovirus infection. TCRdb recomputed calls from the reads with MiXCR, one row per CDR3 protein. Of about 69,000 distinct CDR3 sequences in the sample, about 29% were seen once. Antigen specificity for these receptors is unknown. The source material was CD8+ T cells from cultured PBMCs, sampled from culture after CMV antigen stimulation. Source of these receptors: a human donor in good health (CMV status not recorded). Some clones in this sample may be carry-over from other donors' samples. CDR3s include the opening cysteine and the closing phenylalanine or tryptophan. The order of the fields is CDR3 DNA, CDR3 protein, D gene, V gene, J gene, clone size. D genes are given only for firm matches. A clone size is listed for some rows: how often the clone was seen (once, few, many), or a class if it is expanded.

CDR3nt: TGTGCCAGCAGTTTAGTATGGCGGAGGAGCTCCTACGAGCAGTACTTC
CDR3aa: CASSLVWRRSSYEQYF
d_gene: .
v_gene: TRBV12-3/TRBV12-4
j_gene: TRBJ2-7
abundance: .

CDR3nt: TGTGCCAGCAGTTTTGGCAGCAAGGGGGAGCTGTTTTTT
CDR3aa: CASSFGSKGELFF
d_gene: .
v_gene: TRBV12-3/TRBV12-4
j_gene: TRBJ2-2
abundance: many

CDR3nt: TGTGCCAGCAGTGATAGGTCAGGGGACTACGAGCAGTACTTC
CDR3aa: CASSDRSGDYEQYF
d_gene: .
v_gene: TRBV19
j_gene: TRBJ2-7
abundance: .

CDR3nt: TGTGCCACCAGAAGAGAACAAGGACAGGGGGGCTACGAGCAGTACTTC
CDR3aa: CATRREQGQGGYEQYF
d_gene: TRBD1
v_gene: TRBV15
j_gene: TRBJ2-7
abundance: .

CDR3nt: TGTGCCAGCAGTGGGGGGGACACTGAAGCTTTCTTT
CDR3aa: CASSGGDTEAFF
d_gene: .
v_gene: TRBV27
j_gene: TRBJ1-1
abundance: .

CDR3nt: TGTGCCAGCAGTGAAATGTGGGACTCGACTGGACTAGCGGGGGTCACAGATACGCAGTATTTT
CDR3aa: CASSEMWDSTGLAGVTDTQYF
d_gene: TRBD2
v_gene: TRBV6-1
j_gene: TRBJ2-3
abundance: few

CDR3nt: TGCGCCAGCGCGTGGCCCGGGAATGAGCAGTTCTTC
CDR3aa: CASAWPGNEQFF
d_gene: .
v_gene: TRBV4-1
j_gene: TRBJ2-1
abundance: .

CDR3nt: TGTGCCAGCAGTGGGACAGGGGAAGAGACCCAGTACTTC
CDR3aa: CASSGTGEETQYF
d_gene: TRBD1
v_gene: TRBV7-6
j_gene: TRBJ2-5
abundance: few

CDR3nt: TGTGCCAGCAGTTTGTGGGACCCGAGAGCCGAGCAGTACTTC
CDR3aa: CASSLWDPRAEQYF
d_gene: .
v_gene: TRBV12-3/TRBV12-4
j_gene: TRBJ2-7
abundance: .

CDR3nt: TGTGCCAGCAGTTACAACGGGGGGGATGAGCAGTTCTTC
CDR3aa: CASSYNGGDEQFF
d_gene: TRBD2
v_gene: TRBV6-2/TRBV6-3
j_gene: TRBJ2-1
abundance: many

CDR3nt: TGTGCCAGCAGTTTTCGTCCCTCTAGGGCGGACGGGGACGAGCAGTACTTC
CDR3aa: CASSFRPSRADGDEQYF
d_gene: .
v_gene: TRBV28
j_gene: TRBJ2-7
abundance: once

CDR3nt: TGTGCCAGTAGTATCTCTGGGACCGAGCAGTACTTC
CDR3aa: CASSISGTEQYF
d_gene: .
v_gene: TRBV19
j_gene: TRBJ2-7
abundance: many

CDR3nt: TGCGCCAGCAGCCAAGATAAGGGTCGGCCCCAGCATTTT
CDR3aa: CASSQDKGRPQHF
d_gene: .
v_gene: TRBV4-3
j_gene: TRBJ1-5
abundance: .

CDR3nt: TGCGCCAGCAGCCAAGAGCAGGGGTACAATGAGCAGTTCTTC
CDR3aa: CASSQEQGYNEQFF
d_gene: .
v_gene: TRBV4-3
j_gene: TRBJ2-1
abundance: .

CDR3nt: TGTGCCAGCAGCCTGGCCTACAATGAGCAGTTCTTC
CDR3aa: CASSLAYNEQFF
d_gene: .
v_gene: TRBV3-1
j_gene: TRBJ2-1
abundance: many

CDR3nt: TGTGCCAGCAGTGAATCAGGGTTCTCTGGAAACACCATATATTTT
CDR3aa: CASSESGFSGNTIYF
d_gene: .
v_gene: TRBV2
j_gene: TRBJ1-3
abundance: few

CDR3nt: TGTGCCAGCAGCCCCCTGCCGGGACAGTCACAGCAGTACTTC
CDR3aa: CASSPLPGQSQQYF
d_gene: TRBD1
v_gene: TRBV7-3
j_gene: TRBJ2-7
abundance: many

CDR3nt: TGTGCCAGCAAGAAAGGGAACACTGAAGCTTTCTTT
CDR3aa: CASKKGNTEAFF
d_gene: .
v_gene: TRBV11-2
j_gene: TRBJ1-1
abundance: few

CDR3nt: TGTGCCAGCAGTACCACTAATGAAAAACTGTTTTTT
CDR3aa: CASSTTNEKLFF
d_gene: .
v_gene: TRBV6-1
j_gene: TRBJ1-4
abundance: few

CDR3nt: TGCGCCAGCAGGAGGGACAGTTCGCTAGAAGCTTTCTTT
CDR3aa: CASRRDSSLEAFF
d_gene: TRBD1
v_gene: TRBV10-2
j_gene: TRBJ1-1
abundance: many

CDR3nt: TGTGCCAGCAGTTACTCTCGGGGGTTGGAAGAGACCCAGTACTTC
CDR3aa: CASSYSRGLEETQYF
d_gene: .
v_gene: TRBV6-5
j_gene: TRBJ2-5
abundance: .

CDR3nt: TGTGCCAGCAGCTTAGGTGGTGCAGCCACTTCGAATTCACCCCTCCACTTT
CDR3aa: CASSLGGAATSNSPLHF
d_gene: .
v_gene: TRBV7-2
j_gene: TRBJ1-6
abundance: many

CDR3nt: TGTGCCAGCAGTTTTTCGGGGACAGGGTGGGAAAAACTGTTTTTT
CDR3aa: CASSFSGTGWEKLFF
d_gene: TRBD1
v_gene: TRBV12-3/TRBV12-4
j_gene: TRBJ1-4
abundance: few

CDR3nt: TGTGCCAGCAGCTTAGGGGACTCCTACGAGCAGTACTTC
CDR3aa: CASSLGDSYEQYF
d_gene: .
v_gene: TRBV11-2
j_gene: TRBJ2-7
abundance: .

CDR3nt: TGTGCCAGCAGCGTGTCAGGGGTCGAGCAGTACTTC
CDR3aa: CASSVSGVEQYF
d_gene: .
v_gene: TRBV9
j_gene: TRBJ2-7
abundance: .

CDR3nt: TGCAGTGCCATCGACAGGGGAAGAGGTGAGCAGTTCTTC
CDR3aa: CSAIDRGRGEQFF
d_gene: TRBD1
v_gene: TRBV20-1
j_gene: TRBJ2-1
abundance: few

CDR3nt: TGTGCCAGTAGTATGAGGGGCCGAGACAGGGAGTTTGAGCCCCAGCATTTT
CDR3aa: CASSMRGRDREFEPQHF
d_gene: TRBD1
v_gene: TRBV19
j_gene: TRBJ1-5
abundance: many

CDR3nt: TGCAGTGCTAGCCCGGGTTATAGCAATCAGCCCCAGCATTTT
CDR3aa: CSASPGYSNQPQHF
d_gene: .
v_gene: TRBV20-1
j_gene: TRBJ1-5
abundance: .

CDR3nt: TGCAGTGCTAGAGCACGTCTTATGGTGTCCTATAATTCACCCCTCCACTTT
CDR3aa: CSARARLMVSYNSPLHF
d_gene: .
v_gene: TRBV20-1
j_gene: TRBJ1-6
abundance: few

CDR3nt: TGTGCCAGCAGTGAATCCCGTTATAGCAATCAGCCCCAGCATTTT
CDR3aa: CASSESRYSNQPQHF
d_gene: .
v_gene: TRBV6-1
j_gene: TRBJ1-5
abundance: many

CDR3nt: TGTGCCAGCAGCACCGGACTCCCTTACGGGGCATCCAAAAACATTCAGTACTTC
CDR3aa: CASSTGLPYGASKNIQYF
d_gene: .
v_gene: TRBV5-8
j_gene: TRBJ2-4
abundance: .

CDR3nt: TGTGCCAGCAGTTCTCCAGGGGGGCACCAGCCCCAGCATTTT
CDR3aa: CASSSPGGHQPQHF
d_gene: TRBD1
v_gene: TRBV28
j_gene: TRBJ1-5
abundance: .

CDR3nt: TGTGCCAGCAGCTTGGCCCTAGCGGACTACACAGATACGCAGTATTTT
CDR3aa: CASSLALADYTDTQYF
d_gene: TRBD2
v_gene: TRBV5-6
j_gene: TRBJ2-3
abundance: once

CDR3nt: TGTGCCAGCAGCCCCTCCCACCCCGACCTAGCGGGAGGGCTGGATGAGCAGTTCTTC
CDR3aa: CASSPSHPDLAGGLDEQFF
d_gene: TRBD2
v_gene: TRBV7-9
j_gene: TRBJ2-1
abundance: .

CDR3nt: TGTGCCAGCAGTGGGACAGGGGCCAATCAGCCCCAGCATTTT
CDR3aa: CASSGTGANQPQHF
d_gene: TRBD1
v_gene: TRBV27
j_gene: TRBJ1-5
abundance: many

CDR3nt: TGTGCCAGCAGCTTAAGTCTGGGCTTAACCTACGAGCAGGACTTC
CDR3aa: CASSLSLGLTYEQDF
d_gene: .
v_gene: TRBV7-2
j_gene: TRBJ2-7
abundance: .

CDR3nt: TGTGCCAGCAGCCCAGGGGGTGCCGAGCAGTACTTC
CDR3aa: CASSPGGAEQYF
d_gene: TRBD1
v_gene: TRBV9
j_gene: TRBJ2-7
abundance: .

CDR3nt: TGTGCCAGCAGTTTGGGGGGGGCTCAGACCCAGTACTTC
CDR3aa: CASSLGGAQTQYF
d_gene: .
v_gene: TRBV28
j_gene: TRBJ2-5
abundance: .

CDR3nt: TGTGCCAGTAATCGTTTTGCGGGGGAGGAGGAGCTGTTTTTT
CDR3aa: CASNRFAGEEELFF
d_gene: TRBD2
v_gene: TRBV19
j_gene: TRBJ2-2
abundance: few

CDR3nt: TGTGCCAGCAGATACGATACAGGGGGCAACTATAATTCACCCCTCCACTTT
CDR3aa: CASRYDTGGNYNSPLHF
d_gene: TRBD1
v_gene: TRBV5-6
j_gene: TRBJ1-6
abundance: few

CDR3nt: TGCAGCGTTGAAAAGTGGGGGAGCACAGATACGCAGTATTTT
CDR3aa: CSVEKWGSTDTQYF
d_gene: .
v_gene: TRBV29-1
j_gene: TRBJ2-3
abundance: few

CDR3nt: TGCAGTGCTAGAGATTACAGCGGGGGGGTGAAGAGCACAGATACGCAGTATTTT
CDR3aa: CSARDYSGGVKSTDTQYF
d_gene: TRBD2
v_gene: TRBV20-1
j_gene: TRBJ2-3
abundance: once

CDR3nt: TGTGCCAGCAGCTCATCAACTAGCGCGAGCTCCTACGAGCAGTACTTC
CDR3aa: CASSSSTSASSYEQYF
d_gene: TRBD2
v_gene: TRBV7-2
j_gene: TRBJ2-7
abundance: .

CDR3nt: TGTGCCAGTAGTATTAAGGAGCGGGAGGCAGATACGCAGTATTTT
CDR3aa: CASSIKEREADTQYF
d_gene: TRBD2
v_gene: TRBV19
j_gene: TRBJ2-3
abundance: .

CDR3nt: TGTGCCAGCAGTGGGGGGGACAGAAACACTGAAGCTTTCTTT
CDR3aa: CASSGGDRNTEAFF
d_gene: TRBD1
v_gene: TRBV14
j_gene: TRBJ1-1
abundance: .

CDR3nt: TGTGCCAGCAGTCATGGACTAGCGGGAGGGGATGAGCAGTTCTTC
CDR3aa: CASSHGLAGGDEQFF
d_gene: TRBD2
v_gene: TRBV6-1
j_gene: TRBJ2-1
abundance: few

CDR3nt: TGTGCCAGCAGCACCCCCCTGGGTCCCAGGTCGTCCGGGGAGCTGTTTTTT
CDR3aa: CASSTPLGPRSSGELFF
d_gene: .
v_gene: TRBV7-6
j_gene: TRBJ2-2
abundance: few

CDR3nt: TGTGCCAGCAGCCAGGATCCCATACAGGGGGGAAACACCGGGGAGCTGTTTTTT
CDR3aa: CASSQDPIQGGNTGELFF
d_gene: TRBD1
v_gene: TRBV4-2
j_gene: TRBJ2-2
abundance: .

CDR3nt: TGTGCCACCAGCAGAGATGGCCAGGGGACTCTCAATCAGCCCCAGCATTTT
CDR3aa: CATSRDGQGTLNQPQHF
d_gene: .
v_gene: TRBV15
j_gene: TRBJ1-5
abundance: few

CDR3nt: TGTGCCAGCACAAGCAGCCACGAGCAGTACTTC
CDR3aa: CASTSSHEQYF
d_gene: .
v_gene: TRBV28
j_gene: TRBJ2-7
abundance: many

CDR3nt: TGTGCCATCAGCCCGCGGAGCTCTGGGGCCAACGTCCTGACTTTC
CDR3aa: CAISPRSSGANVLTF
d_gene: .
v_gene: TRBV10-3
j_gene: TRBJ2-6
abundance: .

CDR3nt: TGCAGTGCCCTTGGAGACAGGATTGAAGCTTTCTTT
CDR3aa: CSALGDRIEAFF
d_gene: .
v_gene: TRBV20-1
j_gene: TRBJ1-1
abundance: few

CDR3nt: TGTGCCAGTAGTATAACGGGGTACCAAGAGACCCAGTACTTC
CDR3aa: CASSITGYQETQYF
d_gene: .
v_gene: TRBV19
j_gene: TRBJ2-5
abundance: .

CDR3nt: TGCAGCGTGAGAGAAGGCTCTGGGGCCAACGTCCTGACTTTC
CDR3aa: CSVREGSGANVLTF
d_gene: .
v_gene: TRBV29-1
j_gene: TRBJ2-6
abundance: .

CDR3nt: TGTGCCAGCAAACCAGGGGTCAATCAGCCCCAGCATTTT
CDR3aa: CASKPGVNQPQHF
d_gene: .
v_gene: TRBV27
j_gene: TRBJ1-5
abundance: once

CDR3nt: TGTGCCAGCCGGGACAGGTACTACGAGCAGTACTTC
CDR3aa: CASRDRYYEQYF
d_gene: TRBD1
v_gene: TRBV7-9
j_gene: TRBJ2-7
abundance: .

CDR3nt: TGTGCCAGCAGCCGGTGGCGGGAGGACACCGGGGAGCTGTTTTTT
CDR3aa: CASSRWREDTGELFF
d_gene: TRBD2
v_gene: TRBV3-1
j_gene: TRBJ2-2
abundance: .